The 21 T cell receptor beta chains given below trace back to one sample, sequenced in a study of cytomegalovirus exposure and HLA in healthy donors. The primer mix had 60 Vbeta and 13 Jbeta primers. Some clones are missing from TCRdb's copy, which holds only in-frame ones; the method was immunoSEQ multiplex PCR. The sample carries some 90,000 clones, 76% recorded once. The sequencing sample was made of PBMCs. These receptors came from a man aged 40-49 years in good health and CMV-seronegative.

The CDR3 DNA reads TGTGCCAGCAGTTTACCCCCAGGGATGAACACTGAAGCTTTCTTT. It is translated as CASSLPPGMNTEAFF. The V gene is TRBV28, the J gene TRBJ1-1; D may be TRBD1 (5 bases). The germline CDR1 and CDR2 sequences are MDHEN and SYDVKM. Deletions cut 2 bases from V and 0 bases from J, with 10 bases between. The CDR3 runs to 15 residues.

The rearrangement links TRBV5-1 to TRBJ2-1; D perhaps matches TRBD2 (6 bases). V was trimmed by 4 bases and J by 0 bases, leaving 14 bases between them. Germline V gives CDR1 SGHRS, CDR2 YFSETQ. The CDR3 sequence is 16 residues long. The CDR3 bases are TGCGCCAGCAGCGCAGATGCGGGGTTCTCCTACAATGAGCAGTTCTTC. Protein product: CASSADAGFSYNEQFF.

The J gene is TRBJ1-5, the V gene TRBV19; D unresolved. The ends were cut back, 9 bases at V and 1 base at J, with 13 bases in the middle. Germline CDR1 reads LNHDA; CDR2 reads SQIVND (reference sequence). The CDR3 is 14 amino acids. Here the CDR3 reads CARPTSGSNQPQHF. The CDR3 coding sequence is TGTGCCAGGCCTACAAGCGGGAGCAATCAGCCCCAGCATTTT.

This clone was counted only a few times. The rearrangement uses TRBV10-3 and TRBJ1-1, with TRBD1 as a possible D gene (5 bases). Per germline, CDR1 ENHRY and CDR2 SYGVKD. This CDR3 comprises 14 residues. Trimming cost V 3 bases and J 2 bases, with 10 bases left between them. CDR3 residues: CAISDGDRNTEAFF. DNA for the CDR3: TGTGCCATCAGTGACGGAGACAGAAACACTGAAGCTTTCTTT.

The chain couples TRBV27 to TRBJ1-2, with a tentative D call TRBD1 (5 bases). The CDR3 sequence is 14 residues long. With 5 bases removed from V and 2 bases from J, the gap between germline ends came to 12 bases. CDR1 is MNHEY, CDR2 SMNVEV, per germline (reference sequence). DNA of the CDR3: TGTGCCAGCAGTCCCTCGACAGCAAACTATGGCTACACCTTC. This translates into CASSPSTANYGYTF.

For the CDR3, the DNA is TGTGCCAGCAGCAAGTTAGCCGAAAAACTGTTTTTT. Translated: CASSKLAEKLFF. V gene TRBV21-1 combines with J gene TRBJ1-4. TRBV21-1 is annotated as a pseudogene. The length of the CDR3 is 12 residues.

The chain uses TRBV4-3 and TRBJ2-7, with a weak D call TRBD2 (5 bases). This CDR3 is built from 14 residues. V was pared by 0 bases and J by 4 bases, with 10 bases between. CDR1 is LGHNA and CDR2 is YSLEER in the germline V gene. The CDR3 sequence is CASSQDRGSYEQYF. CDR3 nucleotides: TGCGCCAGCAGCCAAGATCGAGGGAGTTACGAGCAGTACTTC.

V and J are TRBV28 and TRBJ1-6, with a tentative D call TRBD1 (6 bases). Germline V lookup: CDR1 MDHEN, CDR2 SYDVKM. Trimming took 4 bases from V and 8 from J, leaving 6 bases between them. This CDR3 has 12 residues. This chain's CDR3 is CASSSGDSPLHF. The CDR3 nucleotides read TGTGCCAGCAGTTCAGGGGATTCACCCCTCCACTTT.

The sample holds a few counts of this clone. The chain joins TRBV2 to TRBJ2-7; no definite D call. The germline V gene encodes CDR1 SNHLY and CDR2 FYNNEI. There are 11 residues in the CDR3. V lost 3 bases and J 4 bases, leaving 4 bases between the germline ends. The CDR3 DNA reads TGTGCCAGCAGTGATATGTACGAGCAGTACTTC. This gives the protein CASSDMYEQYF. The whole variable domain, filled in from reference TRBV2 and TRBJ2-7, reads EPEVTQTPSHQVTQMGQEVILRCVPISNHLYFYWYRQILGQKVEFLVSFYNNEISEKSEIFDDQFSVERPDGSNFTLKIRSTKLEDSAMYFCASSDMYEQYFGPGTRLTVT.

The J gene is TRBJ1-5, the V gene TRBV2; TRBD1 matches at 10 bases. V was clipped by 9 bases and J by 6 bases; unmatched bases: 17. Germline V gene sequence: CDR1 SNHLY, CDR2 FYNNEI. CDR3 length equals 17 residues. CDR3 in DNA: TGTGCCAGTTGGGGGTTCTCCGGGACAGGGGAGGTTCAGCCCCAGCATTTT. It yields the protein CASWGFSGTGEVQPQHF.

The rearrangement joins TRBV18 to TRBJ2-1; 11 bases align to TRBD2. The germline V gene encodes CDR1 KGHSH and CDR2 LQKENI. CDR3 length equals 16 residues. V dropped 0 bases and J dropped 9; count of bases not matched to a gene: 7. This CDR3 is CASSPPTLAGGCEQFF. The DNA of the CDR3 is TGTGCCAGCTCACCACCGACCCTAGCGGGGGGCTGTGAGCAGTTCTTC.

This clone has just one count. The chain is built from TRBV5-1 and TRBJ2-1; 9 bases line up with TRBD1. Trimming cost V 4 bases and J 4 bases; bases outside gene matches: 9. The germline V gene has CDR1 SGHRS and CDR2 YFSETQ. CDR3 length: 16 residues. The CDR3 DNA reads as TGCGCCAGCAGCCCCCTCCCGGGACAGGGATACAATGAGCAGTTCTTC. Translation gives CASSPLPGQGYNEQFF.

The rearrangement joins TRBV29-1 to TRBJ2-3; unclear D gene. V was trimmed by 0 bases and J by 0 bases, leaving 13 bases between them. This CDR3 has 16 amino acids. The germline V gene has CDR1 SQVTM and CDR2 ANQGSEA. The CDR3 loop reads CSVEDRLELSTDTQYF. CDR3 sequence (DNA): TGCAGCGTTGAAGATCGGTTGGAGCTAAGCACAGATACGCAGTATTTT.

This clone showed up just a few times. J is TRBJ1-2 and V is TRBV2, with D hard to call. The CDR3 contains 13 residues. Trimming cost V 7 bases and J 12 bases, with 21 bases left between them. Germline V lookup: CDR1 SNHLY, CDR2 FYNNEI. The CDR3, as DNA: TGTGCCAGCAACCCCGGTGGAGGCAGCTTCCACACCTTC. Translating gives CASNPGGGSFHTF.

This clone has only a few counts. This chain uses TRBV5-6 with TRBJ2-3, with 12 bases identical to TRBD2. Germline V gene sequence: CDR1 SGHDT, CDR2 YYEEEE. The trim removed 1 base at V and 3 bases at J, leaving 0 bases unmatched. CDR3 length: 15 amino acids. The CDR3 is CASSLLAGGTDTQYF. CDR3 bases: TGTGCCAGCAGCTTGCTAGCGGGGGGGACAGATACGCAGTATTTT.

This clone was recorded a few times. The chain joins TRBV25-1 to TRBJ2-5; D may be TRBD2 (5 bases). The J call is in doubt because the DNA end fits TRBJ2-7 better. Germline V CDR1 and CDR2: MGHDK, SYGVNS. This CDR3 region has 13 residues. The CDR3 loop is CASSAGILYEQYF. DNA for the CDR3: TGTGCCAGCAGTGCCGGGATCCTCTACGAGCAGTACTTC.

This clone has a handful of counts. This chain uses TRBV4-3 with TRBJ2-2, with D unclear. The CDR3 is 15 residues long. CDR1 and CDR2 (germline): LGHNA, YSLEER. V lost 2 bases and J lost 6, with 13 bases in between. CDR3 DNA sequence: TGCGCCAGCAGCCAAACTATAGGTTTCGCCGGGGAGCTGTTTTTT. As protein: CASSQTIGFAGELFF.

A remark on this clone: One end of the junction varies from germline; a read error may be responsible. The V gene is TRBV19, the J gene TRBJ1-1; TRBD1 agrees at 7 bases. This CDR3 has 13 amino acids. The germline V gene has CDR1 LNHDA and CDR2 SQIVND (reference sequence). Written as DNA, the CDR3 is TGTGCCAGTAGTGTAGACAGGGATACTGAAGCTTTCTTT. As protein: CASSVDRDTEAFF. Supplemented by reference TRBV19 and TRBJ1-1, the full variable domain reads DGGITQSPKYLFRKEGQNVTLSCEQNLNHDAMYWYRQDPGQGLRLIYYSQIVNDFQKGDIAEGYSVSREKKESFPLTVTSAQKNPTAFYLCASSVDRDTEAFFGQGTRLTVV.

This clone was seen once. At one end the junction does not follow the germline gene, possibly because of a read error. The chain employs TRBV7-3 and TRBJ1-1; possibly TRBD1 for D (6 bases). From germline, CDR1 is SGHTA and CDR2 FQGTGA. The CDR3 covers 13 residues. CDR3 loop: CASSLTVGGRLDF. The CDR3 coding sequence is TGTGCCAGCAGCTTAACGGTCGGGGGGCGGCTGGACTTT.

The CDR3 sequence is CASTKVTGSSYEQYF. CDR3 in DNA: TGTGCCAGCACAAAGGTGACAGGGAGCTCCTACGAGCAGTACTTC. The chain has TRBV6-1 and TRBJ2-5; 7 bases fit TRBD1. The tail of the sequence fits TRBJ2-7 better, so the J call may be wrong. CDR3 size: 15 residues. The germline V gene has CDR1 MNHNS and CDR2 SASEGT.

CDR3: CASSQYHGGGAPEQFF. CDR3 DNA: TGCGCCAGCAGCCAATACCACGGCGGGGGGGCCCCTGAGCAGTTCTTC. This chain links TRBV4-3 with TRBJ2-1; 9 bases fit TRBD2. Per germline, CDR1 LGHNA and CDR2 YSLEER. Losses at the gene ends were 2 bases for V and 9 bases for J; bases not matched to a gene: 11. The CDR3 runs 16 residues.